The 10 T cell receptor beta chains below come from one sample, sequenced in a study of CD8+ T cells in alopecia areata (dated by TCRdb to the late 2010s). Library creation used the immunoSEQ multiplex PCR assay. RNA was extracted from all samples and reverse transcribed into cDNA, which served as template for TCR sequencing. TCRdb holds this immuneACCESS table with in-frame rearrangements only. Some clones are missing; in checked studies, unresolved V genes explain under half, and the rest has no known cause. Counted in this sample were about 270,000 clones; 60% of them appeared once. The ten most abundant clones make up 0.9% to 0.95% of the sample. The intended sense of this specimen's treatment or condition label: oral pan-JAK inhibitor, 5-10 mg twice daily. This material consisted of CD4+ T cells sorted from blood, taken between weeks 51 and 54, from a patient treated with tofacitinib. The receptors derive from a human donor with alopecia areata.

This clone turned up a few times. Other nucleotide sequences from this sample produce the same CDR3. The chain combines TRBV5-1 with TRBJ2-5, with D unresolved. Germline CDR1 is SGHRS and CDR2 is YFSETQ. This CDR3 spans 12 amino acids. The germline V and J ends were trimmed by 1 base and 1 base, with 2 bases remaining between them. CDR3 coding DNA: TGCGCCAGCAGCTTGTCCCAAGAGACCCAGTACTTC. Residues: CASSLSQETQYF.

The chain couples TRBV25-1 to TRBJ1-6; D is unresolved. Germline CDR1 MGHDK, CDR2 SYGVNS. Trimming took 2 bases from V and 3 from J, leaving 8 bases between them. The length of the CDR3 is 15 residues. CDR3 DNA sequence: TGTGCCAGCAGTGAAAGAGGGTTCTATAATTCACCCCTCCACTTT. The encoded protein is CASSERGFYNSPLHF.

The V and J genes are TRBV2 and TRBJ2-7; possibly TRBD1 for D (6 bases). This CDR3 is 12 amino acids long. Germline CDR1 is SNHLY and CDR2 is FYNNEI. Trimming removed 4 bases from V and 3 bases from J, with 7 bases in between. CDR3 region: CASSVQGYEQYF. In nucleotides, the CDR3 is TGTGCCAGCAGTGTACAGGGCTACGAGCAGTACTTC.

The chain combines TRBV6-1 with TRBJ2-5, with a possible D match to TRBD1 (5 bases). Trimming stripped 0 bases from V and 4 bases from J, with 12 bases between. Germline CDR1 MNHNS, CDR2 SASEGT. The CDR3 is 15 residues long. Here the CDR3 reads CASSEAAGFGETQYF. The DNA for the CDR3 is TGTGCCAGCAGTGAAGCAGCAGGGTTCGGAGAGACCCAGTACTTC.

This clone turned up a few times. The chain employs TRBV13 and TRBJ2-5; D is possibly TRBD2 (5 bases). This CDR3 has 14 amino acids. Trimming removed 5 bases at V and 5 bases at J, with 15 bases between. In germline, CDR1 is PRHDT, CDR2 FYEKMQ (reference sequence). CDR3 bases: TGTGCCAGCAGCCCAGTAAGCCGGAGGGAGACCCAGTACTTC. This codes for CASSPVSRRETQYF.

This sequence joins TRBV6-1 and TRBJ2-6; the D call may be TRBD1 or TRBD2 (5 bases each). In germline, CDR1 is MNHNS, CDR2 SASEGT. The CDR3 is 15 residues long. Trimming removed 8 bases at V and 0 bases at J, with 11 bases between. The CDR3, as DNA: TGTGCCAGCTCCCGGGGCAACTCTGGGGCCAACGTCCTGACTTTC. This gives the protein CASSRGNSGANVLTF.

V usage is TRBV25-1 and J usage is TRBJ2-7; D perhaps matches TRBD2 (6 bases). This CDR3 is 16 amino acids long. The germline gives CDR1 MGHDK, CDR2 SYGVNS. V shed 6 bases and J shed 5 bases, with 23 bases lying between them. The CDR3: CASRPAAGQGGNEQYF. The CDR3, as DNA: TGTGCCAGCAGACCAGCTGCGGGGCAAGGAGGGAACGAGCAGTACTTC.

This clone came up a few times. The chain couples TRBV7-9 to TRBJ1-4; D is uncertain. This CDR3 is built from 14 residues. Germline V gene data show CDR1 as SEHNR and CDR2 as FQNEAQ (reference sequence). The V gene lost 3 bases and the J gene lost 4 bases, with 9 bases spanning the gap. This CDR3 is CASSFRRNNEKLFF. In DNA, the CDR3 is TGTGCCAGCAGCTTTCGACGGAATAATGAAAAACTGTTTTTT.

The chain employs TRBV30 and TRBJ2-5; D uncertain. This CDR3 comprises 14 residues. The V and J ends lost 3 bases and 2 bases respectively, with 13 bases between them. Per germline, CDR1 GTSNPN and CDR2 SVGIG (reference sequence). The CDR3 is CAWRKSGEQETQYF. The CDR3 DNA is TGTGCCTGGAGAAAATCGGGCGAGCAAGAGACCCAGTACTTC.

This chain links TRBV30 with TRBJ1-2; perhaps TRBD1 as D (5 bases). Looked up from germline, CDR1 is GTSNPN and CDR2 is SVGIG (reference sequence). Trimming took 3 bases from V and 3 from J, leaving 11 bases between them. The CDR3 is made up of 13 amino acids. The CDR3, as DNA: TGTGCCTGGAGCCAGGGCGGGCACTATGGCTACACCTTC. Its translation: CAWSQGGHYGYTF.